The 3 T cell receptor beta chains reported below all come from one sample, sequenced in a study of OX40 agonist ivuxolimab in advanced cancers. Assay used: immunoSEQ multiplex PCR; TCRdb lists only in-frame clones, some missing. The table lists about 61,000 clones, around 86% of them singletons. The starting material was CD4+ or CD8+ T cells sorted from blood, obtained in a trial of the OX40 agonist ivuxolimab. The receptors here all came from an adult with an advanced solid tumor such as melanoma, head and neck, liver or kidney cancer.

CDR3 amino acids: CASSHTGFTGELFF. The CDR3 DNA is TGCGCCAGCAGCCATACAGGGTTCACCGGGGAGCTGTTTTTT. The genes are TRBV5-1 and TRBJ2-2; D is perhaps TRBD1 (6 bases). The CDR3 is 14 residues long. Germline lookup yields CDR1 SGHRS and CDR2 YFSETQ. V shed 4 bases and J shed 4 bases, with 11 bases lying between them.

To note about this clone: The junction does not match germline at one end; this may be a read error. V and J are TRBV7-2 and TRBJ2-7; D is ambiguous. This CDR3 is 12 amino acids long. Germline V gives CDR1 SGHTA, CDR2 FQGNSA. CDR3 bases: TGTGTCAGCAGCTTTATTTTCTACGAGCAGTACTTC. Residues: CVSSFIFYEQYF.

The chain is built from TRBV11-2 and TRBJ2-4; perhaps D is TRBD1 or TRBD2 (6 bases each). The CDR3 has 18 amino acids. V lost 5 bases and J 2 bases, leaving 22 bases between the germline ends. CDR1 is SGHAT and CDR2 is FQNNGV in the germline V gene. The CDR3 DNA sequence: TGTGCCAGCAGCCCCTGGGCAGGGGCGGAGGGGTCCAAAAACATTCAGTACTTC. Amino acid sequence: CASSPWAGAEGSKNIQYF.